Described below is a single T cell receptor beta chain sequence and its context. Antigen unknown. This CDR3 is built from 16 residues. V lost 4 bases, J lost 5 bases, and 23 bases lay in between. CDR1 DFQATT and CDR2 SNEGSKA come from the germline V gene (reference sequence). Primers used in a second PCR of roughly 7 to 12 cycles were a sample-barcoded 5' primer and a J-beta primer mix. TCRdb itself ran the 5' RACE reads through MiXCR, one entry per CDR3 protein. This table holds some 1.5 million distinct CDR3 sequences, approximately 42% found once. The data stem from a study of blood T cells in healthy people across ages. Looking at the study overall: Capturing about one barcoded beta molecule per two T cells was achieved by template switching. Points from the study as a whole: Older individuals had lower TCR beta diversity per million T cells (the decline was roughly linear).

The sequence came from a woman between 18 and 29 years old in good health. The V and J genes are TRBV20-1 and TRBJ1-1; the D gene is possibly TRBD1 (5 bases). The sample taken for sequencing was blood. CDR3 nucleotides: TGCAGTGCTACAACCGGGACCCTACTCCGAGGGACTGAAGCTTTCTTT. As protein: CSATTGTLLRGTEAFF.